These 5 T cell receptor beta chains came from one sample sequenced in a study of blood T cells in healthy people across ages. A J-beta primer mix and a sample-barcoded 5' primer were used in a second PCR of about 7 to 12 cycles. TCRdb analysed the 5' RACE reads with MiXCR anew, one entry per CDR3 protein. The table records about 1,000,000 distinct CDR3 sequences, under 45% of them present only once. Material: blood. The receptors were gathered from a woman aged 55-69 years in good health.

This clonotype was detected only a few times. CDR3 nucleotides: TGTGCCAGCAGCTGGCTGGATCAGGGGGCAACTAATGAAAAACTGTTTTTT. Protein product: CASSWLDQGATNEKLFF. The V and J genes are TRBV7-9 and TRBJ1-4, with 7 bases fitting TRBD1. This CDR3 comprises 17 residues. Looked up from germline, CDR1 is SEHNR and CDR2 is FQNEAQ (reference sequence). The ends lost 4 bases at V and 0 bases at J; junction bases unmatched: 8.

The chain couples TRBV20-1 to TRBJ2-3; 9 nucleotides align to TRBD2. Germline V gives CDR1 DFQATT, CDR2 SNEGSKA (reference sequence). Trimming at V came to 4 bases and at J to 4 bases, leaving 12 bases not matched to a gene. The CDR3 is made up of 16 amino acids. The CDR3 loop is CSATPELAGLADTQYF. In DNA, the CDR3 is TGCAGTGCTACCCCAGAGCTAGCGGGATTGGCAGATACGCAGTATTTT.

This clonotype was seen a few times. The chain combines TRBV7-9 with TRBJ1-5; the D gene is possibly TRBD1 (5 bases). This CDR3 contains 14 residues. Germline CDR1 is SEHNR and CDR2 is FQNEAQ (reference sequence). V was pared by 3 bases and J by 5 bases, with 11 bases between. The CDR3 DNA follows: TGTGCCAGCAGCTTTGGGGGAGGAGATCAGCCCCAGCATTTT. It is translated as CASSFGGGDQPQHF.

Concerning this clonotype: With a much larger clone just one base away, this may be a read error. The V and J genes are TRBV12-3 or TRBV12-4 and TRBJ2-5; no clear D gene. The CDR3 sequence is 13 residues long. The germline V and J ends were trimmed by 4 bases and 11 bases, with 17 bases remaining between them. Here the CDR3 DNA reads TGTGCCAGCAGTTCGGCACTATCGAATGAGCAGTACTTC. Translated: CASSSALSNEQYF.

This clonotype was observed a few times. This CDR3 is CASSQVLAGDYNEQFF. DNA for the CDR3: TGTGCCAGCAGCCAAGTTTTAGCGGGAGACTACAATGAGCAGTTCTTC. The rearrangement joins TRBV4-2 to TRBJ2-1; 9 positions match TRBD2. Trimming cost V 1 base and J 3 bases; bases outside gene matches: 4. This CDR3 spans 16 amino acids. Germline loops: CDR1 LGHNA, CDR2 YNFKEQ.